These 11 T cell receptor beta chains originate from one sample sequenced in a study of T cell clonality in common variable immunodeficiency. Points from the study as a whole: Reportedly, TCR beta sequences from common variable immunodeficiency showed fewer deletions and N-nucleotide insertions.

TCRdb's table, derived via immunoSEQ multiplex PCR, lists solely in-frame clones and lacks some. The table lists more than 35,000 clones, with no singletons. For these TCRs, the target antigens are not known. The sequencing input was peripheral blood mononuclear cells. Receptors originate from a human donor with common variable immunodeficiency.

This clone was observed many times. Read coverage stops 3 residues before the CDR3 terminus; the germline J gene supplies the remainder. This chain uses TRBV5-1 with TRBJ1-3; D perhaps matches TRBD1 (6 bases). Per the germline V gene, CDR1 is SGHRS and CDR2 is YFSETQ. The CDR3 contains 15 residues. Trimming pared 1 base from V and 4 bases from J, leaving 12 bases between. The CDR3 bases that were read are TGCGCCAGCAGCTTGTCTCCAGGGGACGGAAACACC. It specifies CASSLSPGDGNT. The entire CDR3 is CASSLSPGDGNTIYF.

Comment on this clone: Sequencing ends 3 residues short of the CDR3 end; the germline J gene provides the rest. The rearrangement links TRBV2 to TRBJ1-5; 10 bases fit TRBD1. CDR3 size: 15 residues. Germline trimming cut 6 bases from V and 4 bases from J; bases unmatched to any gene: 6. Germline assignment: CDR1 SNHLY and CDR2 FYNNEI. The CDR3 bases that were read are TGTGCCAGCAGGAATGACAGGGGGCAAAATCAGCCC. Residues: CASRNDRGQNQP. The whole CDR3 protein reads CASRNDRGQNQPQHF.

This clone came up many times. Coverage ceases 3 residues before the CDR3 finishes, and the germline J gene fills in the end. The chain is built from TRBV20-1 and TRBJ2-7; TRBD2 might be the D (6 bases). V dropped 6 bases and J dropped 2 bases, with 11 bases sitting between them. Germline V lookup: CDR1 DFQATT, CDR2 SNEGSKA (reference sequence). The CDR3 extends over 12 amino acids. The CDR3: CSALRGTYEQYF. CDR3 DNA, as far as it was read: TGCAGTGCCCTCCGGGGGACCTACGAG.

This clone was counted a few times. The CDR3 is cut off 3 residues early in the read; its end comes from the germline J gene. V is TRBV6-2 or TRBV6-3 and J is TRBJ1-2; TRBD1 aligns across 7 bases. CDR1 and CDR2 (germline): MNHEY, SVGEGT. The CDR3 is made up of 15 amino acids. Trimming at V came to 0 bases and at J to 5 bases, leaving 6 bases not matched to a gene. Partial CDR3 DNA: TGTGCCAGCAGTTACTCTCCGACAGGGCAATATGGC. It codes for CASSYSPTGQYG. The complete CDR3 protein is CASSYSPTGQYGYTF.

This clone has at least ten counts. The read ends 3 residues early relative to the CDR3; the germline J gene fills the gap. This rearrangement joins TRBV30 to TRBJ2-3; the match to TRBD2 covers 10 bases. This CDR3 has 12 amino acids. CDR1 GTSNPN and CDR2 SVGIG come from the germline V gene (reference sequence). The ends lost 6 bases at V and 6 bases at J; junction bases unmatched: 3. Incomplete CDR3 DNA: TGTGCCTGCATAGCGGGGGGCGATACG. It yields the protein CACIAGGDT. The entire CDR3 sequence reads CACIAGGDTQYF.

This clone has a handful of counts. The read terminates 3 residues ahead of where the CDR3 ends, so the germline J gene completes it. The chain recombines TRBV7-2 with TRBJ2-3; 7 bases align to TRBD1. Germline assignment: CDR1 SGHTA and CDR2 FQGNSA. The CDR3 is 14 residues long. With 5 bases clipped from V and 0 bases from J, the junction kept 2 bases outside the gene matches. CDR3 DNA, as far as it was read: TGTGCCAGCAGCGTGACAGGGAGCACAGATACG. It yields the protein CASSVTGSTDT. The whole CDR3 protein is CASSVTGSTDTQYF.

This clone was detected many times. The read terminates 3 residues before the CDR3 end, so the remaining end is supplied by the germline J gene. This chain joins TRBV20-1 and TRBJ1-1, with 11 bases aligning to TRBD1. With 5 bases clipped from V and 5 bases from J, the junction kept 10 bases outside the gene matches. The CDR3 covers 15 residues. CDR1 is DFQATT, CDR2 SNEGSKA, per germline (reference sequence). CDR3 in amino acids: CSASERTGGRTEAFF. The CDR3 DNA, read in part, is TGCAGTGCTTCCGAAAGGACAGGGGGCCGGACTGAA.

The table lists this clone with many counts. From the germline J gene comes the end of the CDR3, since the read stops 3 residues before it. J is TRBJ1-2 and V is TRBV7-9; D not resolved. Looked up from germline, CDR1 is SEHNR and CDR2 is FQNEAQ (reference sequence). The CDR3 length is 11 residues. The CDR3 protein is CASSLLRGYTF. The sequenced CDR3 bases are TGTGCCAGCAGCCTCTTAAGGGGC.

This clone was seen more than once but under ten times. The CDR3 sequence: CSVRDGQASSYEQYF. CDR3 DNA (partial): TGCAGCGTACGCGACGGACAGGCGAGCTCCTACGAG. The gene calls are TRBV29-1 and TRBJ2-7, with TRBD1 matching 7 bases. The CDR3 is cut off 3 residues early in the read; its end comes from the germline J gene. CDR1 and CDR2 from the germline V gene are SQVTM and ANQGSEA. CDR3 length: 15 residues. The junction had 11 bases not matched to a gene; V was cut back by 6 bases and J by 0 bases.

A word on this clone: The junction departs from germline at one end; a sequencing error may be responsible. The CDR3 end is not reached by the read, which stops 3 residues before it; the germline J gene fills it in. The same CDR3 can be traced to other DNA sequences in this sample. The chain combines TRBV18 with TRBJ1-5, with 7 bases lining up with TRBD1. Germline CDR1 and CDR2: KGHSH and LQKENI. The CDR3 extends over 13 amino acids. CDR3 residues: CASSTTGNQPQHF. The covered CDR3 bases are TGTGCTAGCTCGACGACAGGGAATCAGCCC. Full variable domain (outside the CDR3, taken from reference TRBV18 and TRBJ1-5): NAGVMQNPRHLVRRRGQEARLRCSPMKGHSHVYWYRQLPEEGLKFMVYLQKENIIDESGMPKERFSAEFPKEGPSILRIQQVVRGDSAAYFCASSTTGNQPQHFGDGTRLSIL.

This clone was seen many times. The CDR3 goes on 3 residues after the read ends, and that part is filled in from the germline J gene. The chain is built from TRBV10-3 and TRBJ1-4; D unclear. CDR1 is ENHRY and CDR2 is SYGVKD in the germline V gene. The CDR3 contains 14 residues. Trimming took 4 bases from V and 4 from J, leaving 10 bases between them. CDR3 bases read: TGTGCCATCAGTGCTGCAGGCTTTAATGAAAAA. It encodes CAISAAGFNEK. The CDR3 in full is CAISAAGFNEKLFF.